This T cell receptor beta chain was sequenced in a study of identical twins. General study findings and limits: It was out-of-frame TCR alpha sharing in monozygotic twins that models underestimated.

TCRdb reanalysed the 5' RACE reads using MiXCR and keeps one entry per CDR3 protein. The table lists a few hundred thousand distinct CDR3 sequences, 10% of them singletons. This clonotype showed up just a few times. The antigen is undetermined. Germline V gene sequence: CDR1 SGHTA, CDR2 FQGNSA. The CDR3 is 15 residues long. With 0 bases clipped from V and 7 bases from J, the junction kept 6 bases outside the gene matches. The chain combines TRBV7-2 with TRBJ1-1, with 9 bases identical to TRBD1. The sequenced material came from memory T cells sorted from blood. The receptor comes from a man aged 50 to 60 in good health. The CDR3 region is CASSLAPGTGSEAFF. CDR3 in DNA: TGTGCCAGCAGCTTAGCGCCTGGGACAGGGAGTGAAGCTTTCTTT.